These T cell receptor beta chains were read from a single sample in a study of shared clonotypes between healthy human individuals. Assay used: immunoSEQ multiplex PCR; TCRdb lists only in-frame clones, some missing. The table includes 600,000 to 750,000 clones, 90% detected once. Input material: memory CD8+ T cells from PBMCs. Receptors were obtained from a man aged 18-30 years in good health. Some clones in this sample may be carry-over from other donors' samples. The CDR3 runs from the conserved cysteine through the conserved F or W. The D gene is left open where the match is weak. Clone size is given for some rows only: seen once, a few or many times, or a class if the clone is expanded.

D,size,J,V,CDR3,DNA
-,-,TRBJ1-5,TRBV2,CASSPDSSNQPQHF,TGTGCCAGCAGCCCCGACAGTAGCAATCAGCCCCAGCATTTT
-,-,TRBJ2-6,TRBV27,CASSLLGANVLTF,TGTGCCAGCAGTTTACTGGGGGCCAACGTCCTGACTTTC
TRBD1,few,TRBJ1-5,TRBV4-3,CASSQPKTQYGQGRQPQHF,TGCGCCAGCAGCCAACCTAAAACCCAATATGGACAGGGCCGTCAGCCCCAGCATTTT
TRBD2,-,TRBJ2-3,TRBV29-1,CSVDQREYTDTQYF,TGCAGCGTTGACCAGCGGGAGTACACAGATACGCAGTATTTT
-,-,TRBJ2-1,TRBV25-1,CASSGGKSSYNEQFF,TGTGCCAGCAGTGGGGGGAAGAGCTCCTACAATGAGCAGTTCTTC
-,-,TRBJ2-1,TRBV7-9,CASSSSRSSYNEQFF,TGTGCCAGCAGCTCCTCTAGGAGCTCCTACAATGAGCAGTTCTTC
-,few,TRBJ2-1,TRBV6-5,CASSSLLVGNEQFF,TGTGCCAGCAGTTCCTTACTAGTAGGCAATGAGCAGTTCTTC
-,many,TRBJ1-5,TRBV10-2,CASSESGLYQPQHF,TGCGCCAGCAGTGAGTCAGGGTTGTATCAGCCCCAGCATTTT
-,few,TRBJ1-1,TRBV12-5,CASQEGNTEAFF,TGTGCTTCCCAGGAAGGGAACACTGAAGCTTTCTTT
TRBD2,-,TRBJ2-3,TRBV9,CASSVGAGVTDTQYF,TGTGCCAGCAGCGTTGGAGCGGGAGTCACAGATACGCAGTATTTT
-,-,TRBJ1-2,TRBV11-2,CASSLGSGSYGYTF,TGTGCCAGCAGCTTAGGCTCCGGAAGCTATGGCTACACCTTC
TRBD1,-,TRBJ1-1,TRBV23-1,CASSQDRGRTEAFF,TGCGCCAGCAGTCAAGACAGGGGGCGGACTGAAGCTTTCTTT
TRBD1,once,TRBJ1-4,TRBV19,CASSARDRGLTNEKLFF,TGTGCCAGTAGTGCCCGGGACAGGGGCCTCACTAATGAAAAACTGTTTTTT
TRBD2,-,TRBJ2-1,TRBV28,CASSSHNLLISGSGYNEQFF,TGTGCCAGCAGTTCCCATAACCTCCTCATTAGCGGGAGTGGCTACAATGAGCAGTTCTTC
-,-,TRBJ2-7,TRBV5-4,CASSSRDTRSIYEQYF,TGTGCCAGCAGCTCCCGGGACACCCGTTCAATCTACGAGCAGTACTTC
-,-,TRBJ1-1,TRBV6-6,CASSYSEGWNTEAFF,TGTGCCAGCAGTTACTCGGAGGGCTGGAACACTGAAGCTTTCTTT
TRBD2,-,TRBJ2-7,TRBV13,CASTNRGGGEQYF,TGTGCCAGCACCAACCGTGGGGGGGGAGAGCAGTACTTC
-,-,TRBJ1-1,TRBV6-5,CASSYRQADTEAFF,TGTGCCAGCAGTTATCGACAGGCGGACACTGAAGCTTTCTTT
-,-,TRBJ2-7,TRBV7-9,CASSSLPAGRYDEQYF,TGTGCCAGCAGCTCACTTCCGGCCGGCCGTTACGACGAGCAGTACTTC